This TCR beta chain stems from a study of blood T cell repertoires in COVID-19. Study background: Samples of COVID-19 (acute and convalescent) were obtained from the United States, Italy and Spain.

Measured with immunoSEQ multiplex PCR; TCRdb has only the in-frame clones, and not every one. Of some 320,000 clones listed, roughly 85% are singletons. In terms of age and location, participants ranged from roughly 18 to 100 years and lived in under 30 US areas. In the 2 weeks before study entry, exposed participants met a COVID-19 case, which was PCR-confirmed or clinician-diagnosed. The CDR3 runs 17 residues. V lost 0 bases, J lost 7 bases, and 12 bases stayed unmatched. From germline, CDR1 is SGDLS and CDR2 YYNGEE. Input material: PBMCs or T cells enriched from blood (not recorded which). This clonotype originated in a woman aged 25 to 39 who had been exposed to COVID-19. The J gene is TRBJ1-4, the V gene TRBV9, with TRBD1 matching over 7 bases. This CDR3 reads CASSVGVETGLSEKLFF. The DNA of the CDR3 is TGTGCCAGCAGCGTAGGGGTCGAGACAGGGCTCAGTGAAAAACTGTTTTTT.